This T cell receptor (beta chain) was captured in a study of T cells in Graves' hyperthyroidism and ophthalmopathy. In the study overall: Peripheral blood was acquired at first diagnosis, ahead of any therapy whatsoever.

There were TCR beta CDR3 regions amplified from RNA transcripts. The primer set for the first-round RT-PCR of the TCR CDR3 was HTBI. TCRdb passed the multiplex PCR reads through MiXCR, listing each CDR3 protein once. The sample shows 300,000 to 350,000 distinct CDR3 sequences, about 15% of them seen only once. This clonotype was observed at least ten times. The germline V gene encodes CDR1 SGHAT and CDR2 FQNNGV. V was shortened by 1 base and J by 0 bases, with 7 bases between the two germline ends. This CDR3 is 15 amino acids long. Researchers barred patients who had uncontrolled infection, other autoimmune disease, pregnancy or lactation.

The rearrangement joins TRBV11-2 to TRBJ2-1; D unresolved. The sample taken for sequencing was blood. This TCR came from a woman younger than 45 with Graves' hyperthyroidism. This CDR3 is CASSLVRSSYNEQFF. CDR3 coding DNA: TGTGCCAGCAGCTTAGTGCGAAGCTCCTACAATGAGCAGTTCTTC.